The 9 T cell receptor beta chains in this list originate from one sample, sequenced in a study of T cells in Graves' hyperthyroidism and ophthalmopathy. Regions amplified from RNA transcripts were the TCR beta CDR3 regions. HTBI primers were used for first-round RT-PCR of the TCR CDR3. One entry per CDR3 protein, called by TCRdb with MiXCR from the multiplex PCR reads. The sample has 550,000 to 600,000 distinct CDR3 sequences, over 15% seen once. Sequencing was performed on blood. These receptors were taken from a woman younger than 30 with Graves' hyperthyroidism.

In this sample, this clonotype turned up many times. J is TRBJ2-3 and V is TRBV20-1; no reliable D call. Germline CDR1 and CDR2: DFQATT and SNEGSKA (reference sequence). The CDR3 sequence is 16 residues long. V was trimmed by 0 bases and J by 0 bases, leaving 13 bases between them. The CDR3 here is CSARDLERDSTDTQYF. CDR3 DNA: TGCAGTGCTAGAGATCTGGAGCGTGACAGCACAGATACGCAGTATTTT.

The rearrangement links TRBV28 to TRBJ2-3, with D perhaps matching TRBD2 (6 bases). CDR3 length equals 15 residues. Trimming stripped 6 bases from V and 4 bases from J, with 17 bases between. The V gene's germline CDR1 is MDHEN and CDR2 SYDVKM. The CDR3 protein is CASSSWESGADTQYF. For the CDR3, the DNA is TGTGCCAGCAGCTCCTGGGAGTCGGGGGCAGATACGCAGTATTTT.

This clonotype was seen a few times. The genes are TRBV15 and TRBJ2-5; 12 positions agree with TRBD2. This CDR3 contains 18 residues. After removal of 4 bases from V and 5 bases from J, the junction contained 14 bases not matched to a gene. The germline gives CDR1 LNHNV, CDR2 YYDKDF (reference sequence). The CDR3: CATSTSLTPLAGGETQYF. In nucleotides, the CDR3 is TGTGCCACCAGCACCTCTCTAACTCCGCTAGCGGGAGGGGAGACCCAGTACTTC.

This clonotype was counted ten times or more. The chain joins TRBV7-2 to TRBJ2-2; either TRBD1 or TRBD2 may supply D (7 bases each). The length of the CDR3 is 16 residues. Trimming took 5 bases from V and 2 from J, leaving 15 bases between them. Germline CDR1 is SGHTA and CDR2 is FQGNSA. The CDR3, as DNA: TGTGCCAGCAGCAACCAGGGGGGGGCAAACACCGGGGAGCTGTTTTTT. It specifies CASSNQGGANTGELFF. The full variable domain, rest sourced from reference TRBV7-2 and TRBJ2-2, is GAGVSQSPSNKVTEKGKDVELRCDPISGHTALYWYRQSLGQGLEFLIYFQGNSAPDKSGLPSDRFSAERTGGSVSTLTIQRTQQEDSAVYLCASSNQGGANTGELFFGEGSRLTVL.

The rearrangement joins TRBV2 to TRBJ2-7; 7 positions agree with TRBD2. Germline-derived CDR1 and CDR2 are SNHLY and FYNNEI. The CDR3 runs 14 residues. V shed 11 bases and J 5 bases; nucleotides not matched to a gene: 15. The CDR3 nucleotides read TGTGCCTGCCGCGTGACTAGCACGAGAAACGAGCAGTACTTC. This translates into CACRVTSTRNEQYF.

This clonotype was counted many times. V is TRBV2 and J is TRBJ2-5; the D is unclear. This CDR3 is 10 amino acids long. CDR1 is SNHLY and CDR2 is FYNNEI in the germline V gene. V gave up 8 bases and J gave up 4 bases, with 5 bases separating them. The CDR3 is CASQRETQYF. The CDR3 DNA sequence: TGTGCCAGCCAGCGAGAGACCCAGTACTTC. The full variable domain, with the rest looked up from reference TRBV2 and TRBJ2-5, is EPEVTQTPSHQVTQMGQEVILRCVPISNHLYFYWYRQILGQKVEFLVSFYNNEISEKSEIFDDQFSVERPDGSNFTLKIRSTKLEDSAMYFCASQRETQYFGPGTRLLVL.

The chain uses TRBV7-6 and TRBJ1-2; TRBD1 matches at 7 bases. With 5 bases clipped from V and 2 bases from J, the junction kept 11 bases outside the gene matches. The CDR3 is 16 residues long. Per germline, CDR1 SGHVS and CDR2 FNYEAQ. As DNA, the CDR3 is TGTGCCAGCAGCACCTTCAGGGGGGGGAAAAACTATGGCTACACCTTC. Translation: CASSTFRGGKNYGYTF.

J is TRBJ1-2 and V is TRBV4-3; D not resolved. V gave up 0 bases and J gave up 2 bases, with 16 bases separating them. In germline, CDR1 is LGHNA, CDR2 YSLEER. The CDR3 runs to 17 residues. The CDR3 loop reads CASSQDNFAGSNYGYTF. Written as DNA, the CDR3 is TGCGCCAGCAGCCAAGATAATTTTGCAGGATCCAACTATGGCTACACCTTC.

A few counts support this clonotype. V and J are TRBV6-1 and TRBJ1-6, with D hard to call. The CDR3 is made up of 12 amino acids. Germline CDR1 MNHNS, CDR2 SASEGT. Trimming left V 6 bases short and J 7 bases short, with 7 bases between. CDR3 coding DNA: TGTGCCAGCAGAGAATTCAATTCACCCCTCCACTTT. Amino acid sequence: CASREFNSPLHF.